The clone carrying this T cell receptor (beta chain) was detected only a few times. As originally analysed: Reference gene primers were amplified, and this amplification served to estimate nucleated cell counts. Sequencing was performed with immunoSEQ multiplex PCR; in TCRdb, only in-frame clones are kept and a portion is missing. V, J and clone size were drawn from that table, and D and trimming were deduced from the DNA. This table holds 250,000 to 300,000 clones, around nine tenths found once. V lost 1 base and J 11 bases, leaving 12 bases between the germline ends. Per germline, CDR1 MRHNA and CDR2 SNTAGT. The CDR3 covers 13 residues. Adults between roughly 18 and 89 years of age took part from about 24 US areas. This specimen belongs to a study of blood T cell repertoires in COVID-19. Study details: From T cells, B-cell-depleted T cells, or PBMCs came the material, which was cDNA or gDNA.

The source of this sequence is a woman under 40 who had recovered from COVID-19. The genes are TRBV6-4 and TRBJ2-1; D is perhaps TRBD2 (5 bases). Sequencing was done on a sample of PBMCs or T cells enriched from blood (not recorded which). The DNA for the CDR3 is TGTGCCAGCAGTGACTATACGGGAATGAAGCAGTTCTTC. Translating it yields CASSDYTGMKQFF.